This TCR beta chain originates from a study of human T cells and chemical hapten exposure. Overall study findings and caveats: Among expanded TCRs, significantly more large CDR3 similarity clusters formed than among controls. Alopecia in all donors means immunity may differ from healthy individuals. With regard to DPC sensitization, TCRs above 1 in 1000 frequency did not change.

The time point: pre-sensitization, week 0. Treatment meaning: therapeutic diphenylcyclopropenone sensitization with weekly scalp DPC. Unfractionated whole blood served as the source for total RNA extraction. TCRdb reanalysed the RACE reads using MiXCR and keeps one entry per CDR3 protein. The sample holds over 300,000 distinct CDR3 sequences, approximately 5.1% seen once. V was pared by 6 bases and J by 6 bases, with 11 bases of the junction left unmatched. The CDR3 has 15 amino acids. Germline lookup yields CDR1 SQVTM and CDR2 ANQGSEA. This clonotype was detected only a few times. The antigen is unknown.

This specimen consisted of whole blood, obtained in connection with sensitization to the hapten diphenylcyclopropenone (DPC). The sequence was collected from a woman aged 45-60 years with alopecia areata. Some clones in this sample may be carry-over from other donors' samples. The V and J genes are TRBV29-1 and TRBJ2-1; the match to TRBD2 covers 10 bases. The CDR3 DNA is TGCAGCGTGCGCTCCGGGGTAGCGGGAGGCAATGAGCAGTTCTTC. Its protein product is CSVRSGVAGGNEQFF.